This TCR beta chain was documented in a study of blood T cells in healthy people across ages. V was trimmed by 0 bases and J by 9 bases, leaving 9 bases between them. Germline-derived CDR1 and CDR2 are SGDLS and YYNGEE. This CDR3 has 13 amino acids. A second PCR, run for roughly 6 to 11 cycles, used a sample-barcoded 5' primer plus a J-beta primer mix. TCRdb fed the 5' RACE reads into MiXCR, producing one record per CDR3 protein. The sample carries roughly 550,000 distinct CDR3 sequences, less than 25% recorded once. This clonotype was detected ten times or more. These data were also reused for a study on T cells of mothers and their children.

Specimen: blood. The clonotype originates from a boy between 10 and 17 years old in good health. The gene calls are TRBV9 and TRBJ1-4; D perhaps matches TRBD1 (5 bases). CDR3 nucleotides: TGTGCCAGCAGCGTAGCGGGGACGCAAAAACTGTTTTTT. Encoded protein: CASSVAGTQKLFF.